The 19 T cell receptor beta chains given below trace back to one sample, sequenced in a study of technical replicates of blood from a few donors. Generated by immunoSEQ multiplex PCR, the TCRdb table keeps only in-frame clones and is missing some. The data hold tens of thousands of clones, with 95% to 96% observed a single time. Sequencing input: T cells isolated from PBMCs. These receptors came from a human donor in good health.

The chain recombines TRBV4-2 with TRBJ1-5, with 7 bases matching TRBD1. Germline V gene data show CDR1 as LGHNA and CDR2 as YNFKEQ. The V and J ends lost 4 bases and 9 bases, in that order; junction bases with no gene match: 15. The CDR3 consists of 16 residues. As DNA, the CDR3 is TGTGCCAGCAGCCCTCACCAGGACGGGACAGTCCGGCCCCAGCATTTT. It codes for CASSPHQDGTVRPQHF.

The V gene is TRBV19, the J gene TRBJ2-5, with 7 bases matching TRBD1. The ends lost 11 bases at V and 3 bases at J; junction bases unmatched: 12. CDR1 and CDR2 (germline): LNHDA, SQIVND (reference sequence). There are 14 residues in the CDR3. The CDR3 DNA reads TGTGCCTCTCGACAGGGTGGGCCAAAAGAGACCCAGTACTTC. The encoded protein is CASRQGGPKETQYF.

V gene TRBV2 combines with J gene TRBJ2-1; tentative D call: TRBD2 (6 bases). The germline V gene encodes CDR1 SNHLY and CDR2 FYNNEI. The CDR3 has 15 amino acids. Trimming shortened V by 6 bases and J by 4 bases, and 16 bases separated the two germline ends. CDR3 sequence (DNA): TGTGCCAGCAGGCCTCTCGGGGGAGAGTACAATGAGCAGTTCTTC. Translation: CASRPLGGEYNEQFF.

The J gene is TRBJ2-7, the V gene TRBV5-1; 16 bases agree with TRBD2. The V gene end was trimmed by 3 bases and the J gene end by 3 bases; junction bases not matched to a gene: 3. CDR1 is SGHRS, CDR2 YFSETQ, per germline. This CDR3 comprises 16 residues. CDR3 nucleotides: TGCGCCAGCAGCTCCGGGACTAGCGGGAGGGTCTACGAGCAGTACTTC. Its protein product is CASSSGTSGRVYEQYF.

The CDR3 region is CASSSSRDSEFNQPQHF. The CDR3 DNA is TGCGCCAGCAGCTCCAGCCGGGACAGCGAATTCAATCAGCCCCAGCATTTT. The rearrangement uses TRBV4-1 and TRBJ1-5; 7 nucleotides agree with TRBD1. The germline V gene has CDR1 MGHRA and CDR2 YSYEKL. J gave up 3 bases and V 5 bases, and 13 bases lay outside the gene matches. This CDR3 is 17 amino acids long.

V is TRBV2 and J is TRBJ1-1; no reliable D call. Trimming shortened V by 3 bases and J by 8 bases, and 13 bases separated the two germline ends. Germline V lookup: CDR1 SNHLY, CDR2 FYNNEI. This CDR3 region has 13 residues. The CDR3 nucleotides read TGTGCCAGCAGTGACTGGGTGAGACTAGAAGCTTTCTTT. Its protein product is CASSDWVRLEAFF.

The chain joins TRBV29-1 to TRBJ2-1, with 7 bases fitting TRBD2. The ends lost 3 bases at V and 9 bases at J; junction bases unmatched: 17. In germline, CDR1 is SQVTM, CDR2 ANQGSEA. The CDR3 spans 16 residues. The CDR3 region has the DNA TGCAGCGTTGACCCCAGGCGGGAGCCCTCAGGGAGTGAGCAGTTCTTC. Protein: CSVDPRREPSGSEQFF.

The chain recombines TRBV7-7 with TRBJ2-7; weak D call: TRBD2 (5 bases). This CDR3 region has 16 residues. Trimming stripped 5 bases from V and 0 bases from J, with 17 bases between. From germline, CDR1 is SSHAT and CDR2 FNYEAQ (reference sequence). For the CDR3, the DNA is TGTGCCAGCAGCCCCGGAGGACCCGGCGGCTCCTACGAGCAGTACTTC. It is translated as CASSPGGPGGSYEQYF.

CDR3 in amino acids: CASSQGQGVNIQYF. Here the CDR3 DNA reads TGTGCCAGCAGCCAGGGACAGGGTGTAAACATTCAGTACTTC. The V gene is TRBV5-6, the J gene TRBJ2-4; 9 positions match TRBD1. V gave up 4 bases and J gave up 6 bases; unmatched junction bases: 5. Germline V gene lookup returns CDR1 SGHDT and CDR2 YYEEEE. The CDR3 is 14 amino acids.

This clone was found a few times. V gene TRBV29-1 combines with J gene TRBJ1-1, with TRBD1 identical over 7 bases. V lost 7 bases to trimming and J lost 5 bases; unmatched junction nucleotides: 7. Per the germline V gene, CDR1 is SQVTM and CDR2 is ANQGSEA. There are 12 residues in the CDR3. CDR3: CSAGTEGTEAFF. In nucleotides, the CDR3 is TGCAGCGCCGGGACAGAGGGGACTGAAGCTTTCTTT.

V and J are TRBV2 and TRBJ1-1; D not certain. This CDR3 has 11 amino acids. Germline loops: CDR1 SNHLY, CDR2 FYNNEI. The V and J ends lost 3 bases and 5 bases respectively, with 4 bases between them. The DNA of the CDR3 is TGTGCCAGCAGTGACCATACTGAAGCTTTCTTT. Its protein is CASSDHTEAFF.

Only one count was recorded for this clone. This chain connects TRBV10-3 to TRBJ1-1; the D is unclear. From germline, CDR1 is ENHRY and CDR2 SYGVKD. CDR3 size: 13 residues. V was shortened by 6 bases and J by 6 bases, with 14 bases between the two germline ends. In DNA form, the CDR3 reads TGTGCCATCAGGGGAGAAGAGGACGCTGAAGCTTTCTTT. It encodes CAIRGEEDAEAFF.

CDR3 DNA sequence: TGTGCCAGCAGTATTGACAGGGAAGGTACCCTAGGGCACTATGGCTACACCTTC. Amino acid sequence: CASSIDREGTLGHYGYTF. The V gene is TRBV2, the J gene TRBJ1-2; the match to TRBD1 covers 7 bases. J lost 3 bases, V lost 5 bases, and 18 bases had no gene match. CDR3 length: 18 amino acids. The V gene's germline CDR1 is SNHLY and CDR2 FYNNEI.

This clone was picked up one time. This chain connects TRBV7-9 to TRBJ1-4, with 7 positions matching TRBD1. The germline gives CDR1 SEHNR, CDR2 FQNEAQ (reference sequence). Trimming took 3 bases from V and 5 from J; bases not matched to a gene: 6. There are 15 residues in the CDR3. Here the CDR3 reads CASSFLGQENEKLFF. In DNA, the CDR3 is TGTGCCAGCAGCTTTCTCGGACAGGAGAATGAAAAACTGTTTTTT.

The count of this clone is one. V and J are TRBV13 and TRBJ2-7; 14 bases match TRBD2. The J segment lost 5 bases and the V segment lost 4 bases, leaving 19 bases of the junction unmatched. The germline V gene encodes CDR1 PRHDT and CDR2 FYEKMQ (reference sequence). The CDR3 has 20 amino acids. CDR3: CASSSNAGLAGEIIGDEQYF. In DNA form, the CDR3 reads TGTGCCAGCAGCTCTAACGCGGGACTAGCGGGAGAAATAATAGGGGACGAGCAGTACTTC. Full variable domain (outside the CDR3, taken from reference TRBV13 and TRBJ2-7): AAGVIQSPRHLIKEKRETATLKCYPIPRHDTVYWYQQGPGQDPQFLISFYEKMQSDKGSIPDRFSAQQFSDYHSELNMSSLELGDSALYFCASSSNAGLAGEIIGDEQYFGPGTRLTVT.

V is TRBV11-2 and J is TRBJ1-1; 9 nucleotides agree with TRBD1. This CDR3 contains 16 residues. V lost 6 bases, J lost 1 base, and 9 bases stayed unmatched. CDR1 and CDR2 (germline): SGHAT, FQNNGV. The chain's CDR3 is CASRNHRGPGNTEAFF. CDR3 nucleotide sequence: TGTGCCAGCAGAAACCACAGGGGGCCGGGGAACACTGAAGCTTTCTTT.

The chain carries TRBV7-9 and TRBJ2-2, with 8 bases fitting TRBD1. Per germline, CDR1 SEHNR and CDR2 FQNEAQ (reference sequence). The CDR3 runs to 17 residues. The V segment lost 1 base and the J segment 1 base; nucleotides outside the gene matches: 5. The chain's CDR3 is CASSLVVGTGNTGELFF. The CDR3 region has the DNA TGTGCCAGCAGCTTAGTTGTCGGGACAGGGAACACCGGGGAGCTGTTTTTT. Combining the CDR3 with reference TRBV7-9 and TRBJ2-2 gives the whole variable domain DTGVSQNPRHKITKRGQNVTFRCDPISEHNRLYWYRQTLGQGPEFLTYFQNEAQLEKSRLLSDRFSAERPKGSFSTLEIQRTEQGDSAMYLCASSLVVGTGNTGELFFGEGSRLTVL.

V and J are TRBV18 and TRBJ2-1; 11 nucleotides match TRBD2. Germline loops: CDR1 KGHSH, CDR2 LQKENI. This CDR3 contains 13 residues. V was pared by 3 bases and J by 8 bases, with 0 bases of the junction left unmatched. CDR3 sequence: CASSPTSGDEQFF. The CDR3, as DNA: TGTGCCAGCTCACCGACTAGCGGGGATGAGCAGTTCTTC.

The chain joins TRBV27 to TRBJ2-2; weak D call: TRBD2 (6 bases). The CDR3 is 16 residues long. Per the germline V gene, CDR1 is MNHEY and CDR2 is SMNVEV (reference sequence). V was cut by 8 bases and J by 5 bases, with 21 bases left in between. CDR3 amino acids: CASAQPGEFITGELFF. The CDR3 bases are TGTGCCAGCGCTCAACCGGGGGAGTTTATTACCGGGGAGCTGTTTTTT.